This T cell receptor beta chain was sequenced for a study of OX40 agonist ivuxolimab in advanced cancers. Generated by immunoSEQ multiplex PCR, the TCRdb table keeps only in-frame clones and is missing some. The table has roughly 64,000 clones, roughly nine tenths seen once. Germline CDR1 is SEHNR and CDR2 is FQNEAQ (reference sequence). The V and J ends lost 1 base and 7 bases respectively, with 11 bases between them. The CDR3 loop spans 13 amino acids. The investigators sampled blood at baseline, at cycle 4 day 1, and at cycle 7 day 1. The sequencing here drew on CD4+ or CD8+ T cells sorted from blood, taken in a trial of the OX40 agonist ivuxolimab. This receptor was identified in an adult with an advanced solid tumor such as melanoma, head and neck, liver or kidney cancer. V and J are TRBV7-9 and TRBJ2-7; no reliable D call. The CDR3 here is CASSLGSAREQYF. For the CDR3, the DNA is TGTGCCAGCAGCTTAGGATCGGCGAGGGAGCAGTACTTC.